This TCR beta chain appears in the sequencing data of a study of blood T cell repertoires in COVID-19. Per the original methods: From reference gene primer amplification, estimates of nucleated cell counts were derived. Profiled with immunoSEQ multiplex PCR; TCRdb holds only in-frame clones, not every one. From that table come the V and J calls and clone size; the DNA was used to work out D and trimming. The sample contains more than 45,000 clones, around 86% of which appear only once. Germline CDR1 and CDR2: MGHRA and YSYEKL. CDR3 size: 16 residues. With 8 bases removed from V and 7 bases from J, the gap between germline ends came to 26 bases.

The sample consisted of peripheral blood. The rearrangement links TRBV4-1 to TRBJ2-5, with D possibly being TRBD2 (6 bases). This receptor was obtained from an elderly man with acute or convalescent COVID-19. CDR3 sequence (DNA): TGCGCCAGCTGCCTTCGAGAGGCGGGGCCCGAAGGGACCCAGTACTTC. Its translation is CASCLREAGPEGTQYF.